One sample yielded the 22 T cell receptor beta chains listed below, sequenced in a study of OX40 agonist ivuxolimab in advanced cancers. Some clones are missing from TCRdb's copy, which holds only in-frame ones; the method was immunoSEQ multiplex PCR. The sample holds 65,000 to 85,000 clones, roughly nine tenths seen once. The sample consisted of CD4+ or CD8+ T cells sorted from blood, taken in a trial of the OX40 agonist ivuxolimab. These receptor sequences come from an adult with an advanced solid tumor such as melanoma, head and neck, liver or kidney cancer.

This clone was found once. The V and J genes are TRBV9 and TRBJ2-2; 11 positions match TRBD1. After removal of 0 bases from V and 6 bases from J, the junction contained 7 bases not matched to a gene. Germline V gives CDR1 SGDLS, CDR2 YYNGEE. The CDR3 has 17 amino acids. The CDR3 sequence: CASSVVSGTGGSGELFF. The CDR3 DNA reads TGTGCCAGCAGCGTAGTCTCCGGGACAGGGGGATCCGGGGAGCTGTTTTTT.

J is TRBJ2-3 and V is TRBV5-4, with 7 nucleotides matching TRBD2. The CDR3 consists of 14 residues. The germline V gene has CDR1 SGHNT and CDR2 YYREEE (reference sequence). V was clipped by 3 bases and J by 4 bases; unmatched bases: 5. The CDR3 coding sequence is TGTGCCAGCAGCTACCCAGGGAGGGCAGATACGCAGTATTTT. Translation gives CASSYPGRADTQYF.

The V call is TRBV2, the J call TRBJ2-3; D is possibly TRBD2 (7 bases). The CDR3 is 13 amino acids. Germline V gene lookup returns CDR1 SNHLY and CDR2 FYNNEI. The ends were cut back, 6 bases at V and 4 bases at J, with 11 bases in the middle. The CDR3 region is CASRGGHADTQYF. In DNA, the CDR3 is TGTGCCAGCAGGGGGGGGCACGCAGATACGCAGTATTTT.

V and J are TRBV28 and TRBJ2-3; D assignment may be TRBD1 or TRBD2 (5 bases each). V dropped 5 bases and J dropped 0 bases, with 12 bases sitting between them. This CDR3 has 15 amino acids. Germline V gene sequence: CDR1 MDHEN, CDR2 SYDVKM. CDR3 bases: TGTGCCAGCAGTCTGTTCCGGGACAGCACAGATACGCAGTATTTT. It yields the protein CASSLFRDSTDTQYF.

This CDR3 reads CASSLAGQIYSPLHF. DNA of the CDR3: TGTGCCAGCAGCTTGGCCGGTCAGATATATTCACCCCTCCACTTT. The chain has TRBV5-6 and TRBJ1-6, with D unresolved. The CDR3 consists of 15 residues. Germline loops: CDR1 SGHDT, CDR2 YYEEEE. Trimming removed 0 bases at V and 8 bases at J, with 12 bases between. Variable domain in full (rest from reference TRBV5-6 and TRBJ1-6): DAGVTQSPTHLIKTRGQQVTLRCSPKSGHDTVSWYQQALGQGPQFIFQYYEEEERQRGNFPDRFSGHQFPNYSSELNVNALLLGDSALYLCASSLAGQIYSPLHFGNGTRLTVT.

The chain links TRBV2 to TRBJ2-6, with 11 positions matching TRBD1. Per the germline V gene, CDR1 is SNHLY and CDR2 is FYNNEI. Losses at the gene ends were 6 bases for V and 0 bases for J; bases not matched to a gene: 4. CDR3 length equals 17 residues. The CDR3, as DNA: TGTGCCAGCAGGGGTGGGACAGGGGGCTCTGGGGCCAACGTCCTGACTTTC. Its translation is CASRGGTGGSGANVLTF. Full variable domain (missing parts from reference TRBV2 and TRBJ2-6): EPEVTQTPSHQVTQMGQEVILRCVPISNHLYFYWYRQILGQKVEFLVSFYNNEISEKSEIFDDQFSVERPDGSNFTLKIRSTKLEDSAMYFCASRGGTGGSGANVLTFGAGSRLTVL.

The chain combines TRBV28 with TRBJ2-7; D might be TRBD1 (5 bases). The CDR3 extends over 14 amino acids. Trimming took 5 bases from V and 2 from J, leaving 13 bases between them. CDR1 and CDR2 (germline): MDHEN, SYDVKM. This CDR3 reads CASSIAVRAYEQYF. In DNA form, the CDR3 reads TGTGCCAGCAGTATCGCCGTCAGGGCCTACGAGCAGTACTTC.

The chain has TRBV5-6 and TRBJ2-1, with D hard to call. Per the germline V gene, CDR1 is SGHDT and CDR2 is YYEEEE. V was trimmed by 2 bases and J by 0 bases, leaving 9 bases between them. The CDR3 sequence is 15 residues long. The CDR3 sequence: CASSLGPSSYNEQFF. The DNA of the CDR3 is TGTGCCAGCAGCTTAGGTCCTTCCTCCTACAATGAGCAGTTCTTC.

In DNA form, the CDR3 reads TGTGCCAGTAGTCCTAGGGACAGGTGGAGTGAAAAACTGTTTTTT. Amino acid sequence: CASSPRDRWSEKLFF. The chain has TRBV19 and TRBJ1-4; 8 bases fit TRBD1. CDR1 and CDR2 (germline): LNHDA, SQIVND (reference sequence). CDR3 length: 15 amino acids. Unmatched junction bases numbered 9, after V lost 5 bases and J lost 7 bases.

The V and J genes are TRBV28 and TRBJ1-1; the match to TRBD1 covers 11 bases. CDR3 length: 16 residues. The J segment lost 4 bases and the V segment lost 5 bases, leaving 9 bases of the junction unmatched. Germline CDR1 is MDHEN and CDR2 is SYDVKM. CDR3 loop: CASSRITGTGGTEAFF. CDR3 nucleotides: TGTGCCAGCAGTCGAATCACCGGGACAGGGGGCACTGAAGCTTTCTTT.

The V call is TRBV1, the J call TRBJ2-1; the D segment call TRBD2 is taken from the table without a DNA check. TRBV1 is given as a pseudogene. This CDR3 region has 17 residues. The CDR3 DNA is TGCACCAGCAGCCAAGATTCTGAGGGACTCCTAAACAATGAGCAGTTCTTC. This codes for CTSSQDSEGLLNNEQFF.

The V gene is TRBV5-4, the J gene TRBJ2-1; the D call may be TRBD1 or TRBD2 (5 bases each). V dropped 4 bases and J dropped 8 bases, with 10 bases sitting between them. The CDR3 totals 12 residues. Germline CDR1 is SGHNT and CDR2 is YYREEE (reference sequence). The CDR3 region is CASSPGADEQFF. As DNA, the CDR3 is TGTGCCAGCAGCCCCGGGGCGGATGAGCAGTTCTTC.

J is TRBJ1-1 and V is TRBV7-2, with D unresolved. The CDR3 is 16 residues long. Germline V CDR1 and CDR2: SGHTA, FQGNSA. The ends were cut back, 5 bases at V and 7 bases at J, with 23 bases in the middle. The CDR3 region is CASSLSSPGQNGEAFF. The DNA of the CDR3 is TGTGCCAGCAGCCTTTCCTCCCCGGGCCAAAATGGTGAAGCTTTCTTT.

The chain uses TRBV28 and TRBJ2-7; 7 nucleotides match TRBD2. CDR1 is MDHEN, CDR2 SYDVKM, per germline. CDR3 length equals 14 residues. The V and J ends lost 5 bases and 3 bases, in that order; junction bases with no gene match: 7. The CDR3 DNA sequence: TGTGCCAGCAGTCCCACTACGGGAGGCTACGAGCAGTACTTC. Encoded protein: CASSPTTGGYEQYF.

This clone was seen just once. The gene calls are TRBV7-7 and TRBJ2-1; weak D call: TRBD2 (5 bases). CDR1 is SSHAT and CDR2 is FNYEAQ in the germline V gene (reference sequence). This CDR3 region has 14 residues. The ends were cut back, 1 base at V and 4 bases at J, with 8 bases in the middle. The CDR3 coding sequence is TGTGCCAGCAGCTTAGGAGGGTCGTACAATGAGCAGTTCTTC. The encoded protein is CASSLGGSYNEQFF.

The chain uses TRBV28 and TRBJ2-1; no firm D call. The CDR3 has 14 amino acids. Trimming removed 6 bases at V and 0 bases at J, with 9 bases between. Per germline, CDR1 MDHEN and CDR2 SYDVKM. The CDR3 sequence is CASRLSSSYNEQFF. Here the CDR3 DNA reads TGTGCCAGCAGGCTTTCAAGCTCCTACAATGAGCAGTTCTTC.

The rearrangement uses TRBV6-1 and TRBJ1-3; D possibly corresponds to TRBD1 (5 bases). V gave up 6 bases and J gave up 4 bases, with 16 bases separating them. Germline lookup yields CDR1 MNHNS and CDR2 SASEGT. CDR3 length: 15 residues. CDR3 region: CASRRGGASGNTIYF. The CDR3 bases are TGTGCCAGCAGAAGGGGTGGGGCGTCGGGAAACACCATATATTTT.

The gene calls are TRBV27 and TRBJ2-1; TRBD1 might be the D (6 bases). CDR3 length equals 19 residues. Trimming took 4 bases from V and 4 from J, leaving 26 bases between them. Germline V lookup: CDR1 MNHEY, CDR2 SMNVEV (reference sequence). The CDR3 DNA reads TGTGCCAGCAGTTCCTTTTGGGGGCCATCGTCAAGGGGGTACAATGAGCAGTTCTTC. Translated, it gives CASSSFWGPSSRGYNEQFF.

The genes are TRBV4-1 and TRBJ1-1; possibly TRBD1 for D (5 bases). CDR3 length equals 15 residues. Trimming cost V 0 bases and J 8 bases, with 16 bases left between them. CDR1 is MGHRA and CDR2 is YSYEKL in the germline V gene. The CDR3 loop reads CASSQDPPGPREAFF. In nucleotides, the CDR3 is TGCGCCAGCAGCCAAGATCCCCCGGGACCCCGGGAAGCTTTCTTT.

This sequence joins TRBV7-6 and TRBJ2-3, with D unresolved. With 4 bases removed from V and 5 bases from J, the gap between germline ends came to 10 bases. Germline values: CDR1 SGHVS, CDR2 FNYEAQ. The CDR3 sequence is 13 residues long. The CDR3 nucleotides read TGTGCCAGCAGCTACTCCACGGGAGATACGCAGTATTTT. Residues: CASSYSTGDTQYF.

This chain joins TRBV28 and TRBJ1-2; a possible D gene is TRBD1 (6 bases). Trimming removed 5 bases from V and 7 bases from J, with 17 bases in between. Germline CDR1 and CDR2: MDHEN and SYDVKM. This CDR3 has 14 residues. The CDR3 coding sequence is TGTGCCAGCAGTCCAGGGGCGGGAGGTCGTGGCTACACCTTC. Its protein product is CASSPGAGGRGYTF.

The gene calls are TRBV6-1 and TRBJ2-7; D gene unclear. The V and J ends lost 4 bases and 2 bases respectively, with 9 bases between them. The germline CDR1 and CDR2 sequences are MNHNS and SASEGT. The CDR3 runs to 13 residues. The CDR3 sequence: CASSAELPYEQYF. Written as DNA, the CDR3 is TGTGCCAGCAGTGCAGAGTTGCCCTACGAGCAGTACTTC.